One sample yielded the 28 T cell receptor beta chains listed below, sequenced in a study of cytomegalovirus exposure and HLA in healthy donors. Repertoires were generated with immunoSEQ multiplex PCR, while TCRdb's copy carries only in-frame clones and drops some. The sample lists some 140,000 clones, 80% to 90% occurring once. Sequencing was carried out using PBMCs. Every receptor here comes from a man aged 18 to 30 in good health and CMV-seronegative.

The V and J genes are TRBV4-3 and TRBJ2-5; TRBD2 might be the D (5 bases). The CDR3 covers 17 residues. CDR1 LGHNA and CDR2 YSLEER come from the germline V gene. Deletions cut 3 bases from V and 2 bases from J, with 19 bases between. Here the CDR3 reads CASSHDAVRGSQETQYF. CDR3 bases: TGCGCCAGCAGCCACGACGCAGTAAGAGGGTCGCAAGAGACCCAGTACTTC.

The rearrangement joins TRBV6-5 to TRBJ2-2; D perhaps matches TRBD1 (6 bases). This CDR3 spans 15 amino acids. CDR1 MNHEY and CDR2 SVGAGI come from the germline V gene. The V end lost 5 bases, the J end lost 2 bases, and 12 bases lay between the germline ends. The CDR3, as DNA: TGTGCCAGCAGTCCGGCAGGGGTAAACACCGGGGAGCTGTTTTTT. Protein sequence: CASSPAGVNTGELFF.

The chain carries TRBV18 and TRBJ2-7, with 11 nucleotides matching TRBD2. The CDR3 runs to 18 residues. The germline gives CDR1 KGHSH, CDR2 LQKENI. The junction had 13 bases not matched to a gene; V was cut back by 6 bases and J by 0 bases. The CDR3 spells CASSPLATSGTSSYEQYF. DNA for the CDR3: TGTGCCAGCTCTCCCTTAGCGACTAGCGGGACAAGCTCCTACGAGCAGTACTTC.

This sequence joins TRBV27 and TRBJ1-5; 9 bases fit TRBD1. Germline CDR1 is MNHEY and CDR2 is SMNVEV (reference sequence). With 7 bases clipped from V and 4 bases from J, the junction kept 5 bases outside the gene matches. CDR3 length equals 14 residues. CDR3 DNA: TGTGCCAGCACCCCGACAGGGGGGAATCAGCCCCAGCATTTT. It encodes CASTPTGGNQPQHF.

V gene TRBV13 combines with J gene TRBJ2-7, with 8 nucleotides matching TRBD1. CDR3 length: 14 residues. Trimming took 3 bases from V and 2 from J; bases not matched to a gene: 3. CDR1 PRHDT and CDR2 FYEKMQ come from the germline V gene (reference sequence). CDR3 sequence reads: CASSFVDRAYEQYF. CDR3 in DNA: TGTGCCAGCAGCTTTGTGGACAGGGCCTACGAGCAGTACTTC.

This sequence joins TRBV6-1 and TRBJ2-2; the match to TRBD1 covers 11 bases. The CDR3 is 16 residues long. Germline trimming cut 3 bases from V and 4 bases from J; bases unmatched to any gene: 4. Germline values: CDR1 MNHNS, CDR2 SASEGT. CDR3 residues: CASSDWTGGGTGELFF. The CDR3 bases are TGTGCCAGCAGTGACTGGACAGGGGGCGGCACCGGGGAGCTGTTTTTT.

V gene TRBV7-9 combines with J gene TRBJ2-3, with no clear D. The CDR3 has 15 amino acids. Trimming took 5 bases from V and 1 from J, leaving 13 bases between them. CDR1 is SEHNR and CDR2 is FQNEAQ in the germline V gene (reference sequence). The chain's CDR3 is CASSPGEVRTDTQYF. CDR3 nucleotide sequence: TGTGCCAGCAGCCCCGGTGAGGTCCGCACAGATACGCAGTATTTT. The full variable domain, its missing parts supplied by reference TRBV7-9 and TRBJ2-3, is DTGVSQNPRHKITKRGQNVTFRCDPISEHNRLYWYRQTLGQGPEFLTYFQNEAQLEKSRLLSDRFSAERPKGSFSTLEIQRTEQGDSAMYLCASSPGEVRTDTQYFGPGTRLTVL.

This chain uses TRBV15 with TRBJ1-4; no firm D call. V lost 0 bases, J lost 5 bases, and 7 bases lay in between. The germline V gene encodes CDR1 LNHNV and CDR2 YYDKDF (reference sequence). There are 14 residues in the CDR3. CDR3 in amino acids: CATSRDRVNEKLFF. The CDR3 DNA sequence: TGTGCCACCAGCAGAGATAGAGTCAATGAAAAACTGTTTTTT.

The chain carries TRBV11-2 and TRBJ2-7, with 8 bases identical to TRBD2. CDR1 SGHAT and CDR2 FQNNGV come from the germline V gene. Germline trimming cut 5 bases from V and 5 bases from J; bases unmatched to any gene: 17. The CDR3 runs 17 residues. The CDR3 loop is CASSASHFAGGGNEQYF. CDR3 bases: TGTGCCAGCAGCGCCTCCCACTTTGCGGGAGGAGGGAACGAGCAGTACTTC.

The CDR3 bases are TGCAGCGTGCCCGAGGGCAATGAGCAGTTCTTC. This translates into CSVPEGNEQFF. This chain connects TRBV29-1 to TRBJ2-1, with D maybe TRBD2 (5 bases). In germline, CDR1 is SQVTM, CDR2 ANQGSEA. V dropped 6 bases and J dropped 6 bases, with 9 bases sitting between them. The CDR3 is made up of 11 amino acids.

The chain has TRBV5-4 and TRBJ1-2; D might be TRBD1 (5 bases). Trimming stripped 4 bases from V and 3 bases from J, with 16 bases between. The germline CDR1 and CDR2 sequences are SGHNT and YYREEE (reference sequence). CDR3 size: 15 residues. CDR3 loop: CASSPRDRAHYGYTF. CDR3 bases: TGTGCCAGCAGCCCCCGTGACAGAGCTCACTATGGCTACACCTTC.

In its sample, this clone ranks as medium-sized (0.01 to 0.1%). The chain links TRBV6-6 to TRBJ1-6; 7 nucleotides align to TRBD1. The CDR3 is made up of 13 amino acids. Germline loops: CDR1 MNHNY, CDR2 SVGAGI (reference sequence). J was trimmed by 5 bases and V by 5 bases; bases with no gene match: 0. The CDR3 DNA follows: TGTGCCAGCAGTGACAGGGATAATTCACCCCTCCACTTT. Amino acids: CASSDRDNSPLHF.

The gene calls are TRBV27 and TRBJ2-3; a possible D gene is TRBD1 (6 bases). Trimming left V 3 bases short and J 6 bases short, with 16 bases between. In germline, CDR1 is MNHEY, CDR2 SMNVEV (reference sequence). The CDR3 has 15 residues. The CDR3 nucleotides read TGTGCCAGCAGTTTTCAGGGGACGCCGTGGGATACGCAGTATTTT. This sequence encodes CASSFQGTPWDTQYF.

This chain uses TRBV14 with TRBJ2-7, with D tentatively TRBD1 (6 bases). The CDR3 loop spans 16 amino acids. Germline lookup yields CDR1 SGHDN and CDR2 FVKESK. V was pared by 3 bases and J by 0 bases, with 15 bases between. CDR3 loop: CASSQSFRGFSYEQYF. CDR3 sequence (DNA): TGTGCCAGCAGCCAGTCCTTCAGGGGCTTCTCCTACGAGCAGTACTTC.

This sequence joins TRBV27 and TRBJ1-2; TRBD1 matches at 9 bases. The CDR3 contains 14 residues. Germline assignment: CDR1 MNHEY and CDR2 SMNVEV (reference sequence). Trimming removed 5 bases from V and 3 bases from J; junction bases left unmatched: 4. CDR3: CASSMTGGDYGYTF. The CDR3 bases are TGTGCCAGCAGTATGACAGGGGGGGACTATGGCTACACCTTC.

This sequence joins TRBV15 and TRBJ2-1; 7 bases align to TRBD2. The V gene's germline CDR1 is LNHNV and CDR2 YYDKDF (reference sequence). The trim removed 8 bases at V and 9 bases at J, leaving 10 bases unmatched. This CDR3 region has 13 residues. The CDR3 here is CATSGLLGSEQFF. Written as DNA, the CDR3 is TGTGCCACCTCGGGACTATTGGGGAGTGAGCAGTTCTTC.

V and J are TRBV14 and TRBJ1-5, with unresolved D. Trimming cost V 4 bases and J 3 bases, with 7 bases left between them. There are 13 residues in the CDR3. Germline assignment: CDR1 SGHDN and CDR2 FVKESK. CDR3 region: CASSPGINQPQHF. For the CDR3, the DNA is TGTGCCAGCAGCCCGGGGATCAATCAGCCCCAGCATTTT.

The chain has TRBV6-5 and TRBJ1-4; D may be TRBD1 (6 bases). This CDR3 is 14 amino acids long. Between the trimmed V and J ends, which lost 6 bases and 7 bases, there was a span of 15 bases. The germline gives CDR1 MNHEY, CDR2 SVGAGI. In DNA, the CDR3 is TGTGCCAGCAGCCTGACAGGTCCCCCTGAAAAACTGTTTTTT. Translating it yields CASSLTGPPEKLFF.

This clone was seen a single time. V and J are TRBV28 and TRBJ2-4, with TRBD1 identical over 9 bases. In germline, CDR1 is MDHEN, CDR2 SYDVKM. The length of the CDR3 is 18 residues. V gave up 5 bases and J gave up 3 bases; unmatched junction bases: 14. CDR3 DNA sequence: TGTGCCAGCAGTGAGGACAGGGGAGGAGGTGTGAACAAAAACATTCAGTACTTC. Translation: CASSEDRGGGVNKNIQYF.

CDR3 amino acids: CASGGAYEQYF. CDR3 nucleotide sequence: TGTGCCAGCGGCGGCGCCTACGAGCAGTACTTC. The rearrangement links TRBV14 to TRBJ2-7; no definite D call. Deletions cut 8 bases from V and 2 bases from J, with 7 bases between. The CDR3 is 11 residues long. The germline gives CDR1 SGHDN, CDR2 FVKESK.

CDR3 bases: TGTGCCAGCAACTCTCCCAGGGTTAGCACAGATACGCAGTATTTT. Amino acids: CASNSPRVSTDTQYF. The genes are TRBV6-6 and TRBJ2-3; D perhaps matches TRBD1 (5 bases). Germline CDR1 is MNHNY and CDR2 is SVGAGI (reference sequence). V was cut by 7 bases and J by 0 bases, with 14 bases left in between. The CDR3 spans 15 residues.

The chain combines TRBV25-1 with TRBJ2-7; possible D gene TRBD2, 5 bases. Trimming removed 4 bases at V and 5 bases at J, with 12 bases between. CDR1 is MGHDK, CDR2 SYGVNS, per germline. This CDR3 is built from 13 residues. The CDR3 coding sequence is TGTGCCAGCAGTGGAGAACTAGTCCACGAGCAGTACTTC. Translated, it gives CASSGELVHEQYF.

This chain connects TRBV7-2 to TRBJ2-7; TRBD2 matches at 9 bases. Trimming took 1 base from V and 5 from J; bases not matched to a gene: 9. In germline, CDR1 is SGHTA, CDR2 FQGNSA. The CDR3 is made up of 16 amino acids. CDR3 sequence reads: CASSLVSAGGPNEQYF. CDR3 in DNA: TGTGCCAGCAGCTTAGTGTCCGCGGGAGGGCCGAACGAGCAGTACTTC.

The rearrangement uses TRBV2 and TRBJ2-2, with D possibly matching TRBD1 (5 bases). The CDR3 totals 15 residues. Germline CDR1 SNHLY, CDR2 FYNNEI. V was pared by 2 bases and J by 6 bases, with 13 bases between. The CDR3 region has the DNA TGTGCCAGCAGTGAACAGGGCTTATTCTCCGGGGAGCTGTTTTTT. Its protein is CASSEQGLFSGELFF. Combining the CDR3 with reference TRBV2 and TRBJ2-2 gives the whole variable domain EPEVTQTPSHQVTQMGQEVILRCVPISNHLYFYWYRQILGQKVEFLVSFYNNEISEKSEIFDDQFSVERPDGSNFTLKIRSTKLEDSAMYFCASSEQGLFSGELFFGEGSRLTVL.

This chain links TRBV5-1 with TRBJ2-1, with TRBD2 matching 7 bases. Germline CDR1 SGHRS, CDR2 YFSETQ. Germline trimming cut 4 bases from V and 7 bases from J; bases unmatched to any gene: 14. CDR3 length: 16 residues. CDR3 bases: TGCGCCAGCAGCCTTATCTCTAGCGGCCTCGGAAATGAGCAGTTCTTC. This translates into CASSLISSGLGNEQFF.

This rearrangement joins TRBV5-4 to TRBJ2-5; D ambiguous. V was pared by 0 bases and J by 3 bases, with 6 bases between. Looked up from germline, CDR1 is SGHNT and CDR2 is YYREEE (reference sequence). This CDR3 comprises 13 residues. The CDR3: CASSLVIEETQYF. CDR3 nucleotides: TGTGCCAGCAGCTTGGTGATAGAAGAGACCCAGTACTTC. Supplemented by reference TRBV5-4 and TRBJ2-5, the full variable domain reads ETGVTQSPTHLIKTRGQQVTLRCSSQSGHNTVSWYQQALGQGPQFIFQYYREEENGRGNFPPRFSGLQFPNYSSELNVNALELDDSALYLCASSLVIEETQYFGPGTRLLVL.

The chain recombines TRBV6-6 with TRBJ2-7, with D possibly TRBD2 on 6 matching bases. V was clipped by 8 bases and J by 0 bases, with 8 bases between them. Germline V gene data show CDR1 as MNHNY and CDR2 as SVGAGI (reference sequence). The CDR3 totals 12 residues. In DNA form, the CDR3 reads TGTGCCAGCTCACTAGCCTCCTACGAGCAGTACTTC. The encoded protein is CASSLASYEQYF.

The chain recombines TRBV27 with TRBJ2-1, with 13 positions matching TRBD2. Per germline, CDR1 MNHEY and CDR2 SMNVEV (reference sequence). Trimming cost V 3 bases and J 9 bases; bases outside gene matches: 2. The length of the CDR3 is 14 residues. The CDR3 is CASSFGTSGAEQFF. CDR3 DNA: TGTGCCAGCAGTTTCGGGACTAGCGGGGCTGAGCAGTTCTTC.